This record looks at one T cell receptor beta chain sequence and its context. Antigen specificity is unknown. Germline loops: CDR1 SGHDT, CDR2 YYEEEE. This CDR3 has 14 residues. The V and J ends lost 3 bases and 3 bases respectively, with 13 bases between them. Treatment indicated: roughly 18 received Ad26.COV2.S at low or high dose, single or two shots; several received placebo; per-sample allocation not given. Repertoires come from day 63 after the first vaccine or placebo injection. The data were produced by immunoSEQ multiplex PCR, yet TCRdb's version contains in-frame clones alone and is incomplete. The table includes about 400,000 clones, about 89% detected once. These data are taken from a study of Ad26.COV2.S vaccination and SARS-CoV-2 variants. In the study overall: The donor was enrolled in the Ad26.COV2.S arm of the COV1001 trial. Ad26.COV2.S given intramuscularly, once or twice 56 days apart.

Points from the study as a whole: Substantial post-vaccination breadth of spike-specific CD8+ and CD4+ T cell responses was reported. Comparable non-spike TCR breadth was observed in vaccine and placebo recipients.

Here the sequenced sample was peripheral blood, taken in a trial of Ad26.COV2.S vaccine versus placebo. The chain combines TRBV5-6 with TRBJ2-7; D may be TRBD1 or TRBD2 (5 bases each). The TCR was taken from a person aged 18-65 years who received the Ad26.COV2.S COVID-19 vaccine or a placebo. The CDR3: CASSSRDGDYEQYF. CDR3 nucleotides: TGTGCCAGCAGCTCAAGGGACGGAGACTACGAGCAGTACTTC.